This T cell receptor (beta chain) was captured in a study of blood T cell repertoires in COVID-19. Study-level information: The analysed material was cDNA or gDNA that came from T cells, B-cell-depleted T cells, or PBMCs.

Trimming removed 6 bases from V and 7 bases from J; junction bases left unmatched: 10. CDR1 is LNHNV, CDR2 YYDKDF, per germline (reference sequence). CDR3 length: 14 amino acids. Profiled with immunoSEQ multiplex PCR; TCRdb holds only in-frame clones, not every one. Of 200,000 to 250,000 clones detected, 83% appear once; the ten largest clones hold 1.3%. V and J are TRBV15 and TRBJ1-2, with 8 bases identical to TRBD1. This TCR derives from a woman aged 30 to 39 with COVID-19, enrolled during active disease. Sequences were obtained from peripheral blood. This CDR3 reads CATSPGQGWAGYTF. CDR3 sequence (DNA): TGTGCCACCAGTCCCGGACAGGGTTGGGCTGGCTACACCTTC.